Sequencing of this T cell receptor (beta chain) was carried out in a study of tumor-infiltrating lymphocytes in oesophageal squamous cell carcinoma. TCRdb itself ran the PCR reads through MiXCR, one entry per CDR3 protein. The sample yields 20,000 or so distinct CDR3 sequences, roughly two fifths seen once. Germline CDR1 is MNHNS and CDR2 is SASEGT. This CDR3 has 12 residues. V gave up 6 bases and J gave up 3 bases, with 8 bases separating them. This clonotype was recorded many times. What was sequenced was normal esophageal tissue next to the tumor. The J gene is TRBJ2-5, the V gene TRBV6-1; weak D call: TRBD1 (5 bases). This clonotype was sampled from a female donor with esophageal squamous cell carcinoma. As DNA, the CDR3 is TGTGCCAGCAGCGGCAGGGAAGAGACCCAGTACTTC. This codes for CASSGREETQYF.